This T cell receptor (beta chain) originates from a study of cytomegalovirus exposure and HLA in healthy donors. The table came from immunoSEQ multiplex PCR; TCRdb's copy has only in-frame clones and leaves some out. The data contain about 130,000 clones, more than 70% of them seen just once; the ten biggest clones take up roughly 1.4%. Study-wide results and caveats: Investigators reported over 150 TCR beta chains as tied to cytomegalovirus. Under in vitro conditions, a few CMV-associated chains were confirmed as specific for CMV antigens.

This CDR3 contains 16 residues. The V end was cut by 3 bases, the J end by 0 bases, with 15 bases between. Germline V gene lookup returns CDR1 SGDLS and CDR2 YYNGEE. Separate from the 666-subject first cohort was the approximately 130-subject validation cohort, to which the donors belonged. About this clone: The antigen is not known.

This chain uses TRBV9 with TRBJ1-2, with D hard to call. The sequence was obtained from a man aged 25-40 years in good health and CMV-seronegative. The source material was PBMCs. The CDR3 protein is CASSEGGRVTNYGYTF. The CDR3 DNA reads TGTGCCAGCAGCGAAGGAGGACGGGTAACTAACTATGGCTACACCTTC.